The TCR beta chain described here comes from a study of cytomegalovirus exposure and HLA in healthy donors. Method: immunoSEQ multiplex PCR; TCRdb's copy keeps in-frame clones and lacks some. The table lists 250,000 to 400,000 clones, nearly 90% of them singletons. An approximately 130-subject validation cohort, separate from the approximately 720-subject first cohort, supplied the donors. Germline CDR1 is SGHNT and CDR2 is YYREEE (reference sequence). The V gene end was trimmed by 2 bases and the J gene end by 0 bases; junction bases not matched to a gene: 4. The CDR3 is made up of 15 amino acids. This clone was seen only once.

The chain carries TRBV5-4 and TRBJ1-1; 7 nucleotides align to TRBD1. Sample: PBMCs. This clonotype was obtained from a man aged 25-45 years in good health and CMV-seronegative. The CDR3 loop is CASSFGGGMNTEAFF. CDR3 coding DNA: TGTGCCAGCAGCTTCGGAGGGGGCATGAACACTGAAGCTTTCTTT.